This T cell receptor (beta chain) was found in a study of blood T cell repertoires in COVID-19. About the study: The United States, Italy and Spain provided the acute and convalescent COVID-19 samples. In each case, the material was cDNA or gDNA derived from T cells, B-cell-depleted T cells, or PBMCs.

In the authors' workflow: Amplification of reference gene primers provided the estimated nucleated cell counts. Clones were sequenced by immunoSEQ multiplex PCR, and TCRdb holds only the in-frame ones, with some missing. The V and J calls and clone size were taken over from that table, and D and trimming were inferred from the DNA. The sample includes around 160,000 clones, 80% to 90% of them seen just once. Trimming removed 3 bases at V and 4 bases at J, with 7 bases between. Germline-derived CDR1 and CDR2 are SEHNR and FQNEAQ (reference sequence). The CDR3 spans 13 residues. Sequenced input: peripheral blood. The chain combines TRBV7-9 with TRBJ2-1; D ambiguous. The receptor's source is a man aged 55 to 70 with acute or convalescent COVID-19. CDR3 DNA: TGTGCCAGCAGCTTTACTACGTACAATGAGCAGTTCTTC. It codes for CASSFTTYNEQFF.